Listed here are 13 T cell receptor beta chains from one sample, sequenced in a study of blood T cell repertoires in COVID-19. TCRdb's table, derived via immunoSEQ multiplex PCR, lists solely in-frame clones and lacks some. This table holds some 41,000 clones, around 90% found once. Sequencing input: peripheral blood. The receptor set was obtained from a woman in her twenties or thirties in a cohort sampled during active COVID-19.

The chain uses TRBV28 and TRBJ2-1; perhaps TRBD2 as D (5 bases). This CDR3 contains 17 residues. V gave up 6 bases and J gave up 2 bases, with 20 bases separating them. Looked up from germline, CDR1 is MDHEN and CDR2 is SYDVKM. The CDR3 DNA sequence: TGTGCCAGCAGCCTCCCCCCAGCGGTGGCCCCCTACAATGAGCAGTTCTTC. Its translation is CASSLPPAVAPYNEQFF.

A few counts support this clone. DNA of the CDR3: TGTGCCACTCAAGCCACAGGGCTGGGGGGCTACACCTTC. This codes for CATQATGLGGYTF. The chain has TRBV2 and TRBJ1-2; TRBD1 is a possible D gene (6 bases). V was cut by 10 bases and J by 8 bases, with 20 bases left in between. The germline CDR1 and CDR2 sequences are SNHLY and FYNNEI. CDR3 length equals 13 residues.

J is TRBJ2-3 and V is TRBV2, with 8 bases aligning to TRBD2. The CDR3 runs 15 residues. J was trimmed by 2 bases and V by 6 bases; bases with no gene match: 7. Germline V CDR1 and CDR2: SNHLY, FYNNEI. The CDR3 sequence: CASSRGLASTDTQYF. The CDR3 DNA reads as TGTGCCAGCAGCCGTGGACTAGCTTCCACAGATACGCAGTATTTT.

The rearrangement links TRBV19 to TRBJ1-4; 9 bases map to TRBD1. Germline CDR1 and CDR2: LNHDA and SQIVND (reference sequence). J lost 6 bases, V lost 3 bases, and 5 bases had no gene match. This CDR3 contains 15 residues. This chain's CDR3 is CASSIPRTGDEKLFF. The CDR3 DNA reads TGTGCCAGTAGTATCCCCCGGACAGGGGATGAAAAACTGTTTTTT.

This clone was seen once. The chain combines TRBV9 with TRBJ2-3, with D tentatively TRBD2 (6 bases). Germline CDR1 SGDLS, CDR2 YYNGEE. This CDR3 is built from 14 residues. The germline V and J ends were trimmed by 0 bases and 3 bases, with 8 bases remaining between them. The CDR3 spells CASSVGLATDTQYF. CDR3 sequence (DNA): TGTGCCAGCAGCGTAGGGCTAGCGACAGATACGCAGTATTTT.

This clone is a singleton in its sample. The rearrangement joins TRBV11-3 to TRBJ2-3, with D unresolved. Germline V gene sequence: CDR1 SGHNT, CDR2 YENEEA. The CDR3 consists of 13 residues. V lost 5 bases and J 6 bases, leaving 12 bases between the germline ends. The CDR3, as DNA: TGTGCCAGCAGCCCCGCCGAACGGGATACGCAGTATTTT. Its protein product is CASSPAERDTQYF.

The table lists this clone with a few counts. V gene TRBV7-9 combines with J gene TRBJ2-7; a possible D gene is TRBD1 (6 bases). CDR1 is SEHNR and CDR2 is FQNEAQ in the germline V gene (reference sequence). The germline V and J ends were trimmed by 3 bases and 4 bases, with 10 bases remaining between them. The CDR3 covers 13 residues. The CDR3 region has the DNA TGTGCCAGCAGCTTGTCAGGGGCGTACGAGCAGTACTTC. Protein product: CASSLSGAYEQYF.

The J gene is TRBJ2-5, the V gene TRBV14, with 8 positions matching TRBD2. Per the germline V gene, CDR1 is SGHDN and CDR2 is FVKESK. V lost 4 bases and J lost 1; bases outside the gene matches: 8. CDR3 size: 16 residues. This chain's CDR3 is CASSPAGGGFQETQYF. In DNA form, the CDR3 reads TGTGCCAGCAGCCCCGCCGGCGGGGGGTTCCAAGAGACCCAGTACTTC.

CDR3: CASSYSTGRITDTQYF. The CDR3 DNA reads as TGTGCCAGCAGTTACTCGACAGGGAGGATCACAGATACGCAGTATTTT. V is TRBV6-5 and J is TRBJ2-3; D may be TRBD1 (7 bases). Trimming shortened V by 0 bases and J by 2 bases, and 12 bases separated the two germline ends. The CDR3 contains 16 residues. Germline V gives CDR1 MNHEY, CDR2 SVGAGI.

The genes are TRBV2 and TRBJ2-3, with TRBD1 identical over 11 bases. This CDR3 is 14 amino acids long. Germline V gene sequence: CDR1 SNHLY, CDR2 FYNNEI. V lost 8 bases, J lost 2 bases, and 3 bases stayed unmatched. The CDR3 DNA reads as TGTGCCAGCGGGACAGGGGGGTCCACAGATACGCAGTATTTT. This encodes CASGTGGSTDTQYF.

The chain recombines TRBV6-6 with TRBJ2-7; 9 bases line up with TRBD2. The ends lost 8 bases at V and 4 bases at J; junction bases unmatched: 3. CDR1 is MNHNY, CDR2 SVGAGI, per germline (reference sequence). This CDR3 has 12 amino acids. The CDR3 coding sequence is TGTGCCAGCCAGACTAGCGGATACGAGCAGTACTTC. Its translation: CASQTSGYEQYF.

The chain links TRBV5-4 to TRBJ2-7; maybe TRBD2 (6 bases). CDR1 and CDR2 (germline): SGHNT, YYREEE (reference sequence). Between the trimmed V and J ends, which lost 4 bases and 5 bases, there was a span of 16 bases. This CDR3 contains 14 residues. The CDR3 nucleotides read TGTGCCAGCAGCCTCGAGGCGGGGTCCCACGAGCAGTACTTC. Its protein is CASSLEAGSHEQYF.

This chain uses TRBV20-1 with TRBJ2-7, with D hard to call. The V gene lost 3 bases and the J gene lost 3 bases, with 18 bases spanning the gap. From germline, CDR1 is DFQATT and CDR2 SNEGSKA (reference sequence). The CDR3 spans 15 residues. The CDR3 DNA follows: TGCAGTGCTAGTCCTCGACATCGGCCCGACTACGAGCAGTACTTC. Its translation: CSASPRHRPDYEQYF.